This T cell receptor (beta chain) was captured in a study of PD-1 blockade in classical Hodgkin lymphoma. General study points: Diversity similar to that of newly diagnosed patients was seen at baseline in complete responders. Patients who began taking nivolumab under 1 year after ASCT were left out.

TCRdb keeps only in-frame clones here, not all; method: immunoSEQ multiplex PCR. The table has 25,000 to 30,000 clones, 88% seen once. The J segment lost 9 bases and the V segment lost 5 bases, leaving 10 bases of the junction unmatched. This CDR3 has 14 residues. The germline CDR1 and CDR2 sequences are MDHEN and SYDVKM. The sample holds one count of this clone. Antigen: not known. Autologous stem cell transplantation was followed by relapse in every patient, and brentuximab vedotin exposure varied. Isolated CD8+ T cells were derived from thawed PBMCs through magnetic negative selection. The source is a human donor with classical Hodgkin lymphoma. The specimen was CD8+ T cells from blood, collected at baseline. This chain uses TRBV28 with TRBJ1-5; 7 positions match TRBD1. For the CDR3, the DNA is TGTGCCAGCAGTCAGACAGGGATCCTTTGGCCCCAGCATTTT. Protein sequence: CASSQTGILWPQHF.